This is a list of T cell receptor beta chains from one sample in a study of PD-L1 blockade in urothelial cancer. Produced via immunoSEQ multiplex PCR; TCRdb's table is partial and in-frame only. The table includes about 38,000 clones, around nine tenths detected once. The sample in question was PBMCs, obtained around atezolizumab (anti-PD-L1) treatment. The receptors were gathered from a man aged 55-75 years with urothelial cancer. CDR3s leave out the opening cysteine and the closing phenylalanine or tryptophan. Each record gives: J gene, V gene, CDR3 protein.

TRBJ1-1 TRBV9 ASSARQGKGLNTEAF
TRBJ2-1 TRBV6-5 ASSYDRGFYNEQF
TRBJ1-6 TRBV5-1 ASSLGQRTGGAGSPLH
TRBJ2-5 TRBV5-1 ATSTSGGSVKETQY
TRBJ1-5 TRBV5-1 ASSLVAGDQPQH
TRBJ1-2 TRBV7-6 ASSPGQGQIGGYT
TRBJ1-1 TRBV5-1 ASRHDTGMLNTEAF
TRBJ2-4 TRBV5-1 ASSLEGTGRNIQY
TRBJ1-5 TRBV7-9 ASSLSGSGFSNQPQH
TRBJ2-7 TRBV11-2 ASSRTSYEQY
TRBJ2-7 TRBV7-3 ASSLNPGGTYEQY
TRBJ2-1 TRBV5-1 ASNQGSGNEQF
TRBJ2-5 TRBV7-8 ASSSLQAWY
TRBJ2-1 TRBV27 ASSSGTGRDNEQF
TRBJ1-4 TRBV6-1 ASSDGPGKI
TRBJ2-5 TRBV9 ASSPRLAGPETQY
TRBJ1-6 TRBV9 ASSVAGSSYNSPLH
TRBJ2-3 TRBV5-6 ASNPRAGDYTDTQY
TRBJ2-3 TRBV7-6 ASSVGTSGGVTDTQY
TRBJ2-1 TRBV11-3 ASSTGQSDNEQF
TRBJ1-1 TRBV9 ASSFTGSRGGDTEAF
TRBJ1-1 TRBV5-6 ASSRTGVTEAF
TRBJ2-5 TRBV5-5 ASSRAGDSGETQY
TRBJ1-1 TRBV18 ASSPLPGQTNTEAF
TRBJ2-3 TRBV5-1 ASSFSGTDTQY
TRBJ2-2 TRBV5-1 ASSVDRGPTGELF
TRBJ2-3 TRBV15 ATSPALATARDTQY
TRBJ2-6 TRBV15 ATSTGLVGANVLT
TRBJ1-6 TRBV28 ASSLQGALGSPLH
TRBJ2-5 TRBV19 ASSKGWGPGETQY
TRBJ2-7 TRBV27 ASSLSLRGTYEQY
TRBJ2-7 TRBV2 ASSEQRRGATYEQY
TRBJ1-1 TRBV29-1 SGVRGGNTEAF
TRBJ2-7 TRBV19 ASTMRSSGGNYEQY
TRBJ2-5 TRBV5-1 ASSLGRGETQY
TRBJ2-3 TRBV9 ASSVRSGRAPDTQY
TRBJ1-5 TRBV18 ASSPPEGQKGNQPQH
TRBJ2-3 TRBV7-6 ASSWTSSTDTQY
TRBJ2-5 TRBV13 ASSSRETQY
TRBJ2-7 TRBV27 ASSPPGLANSYEQY
TRBJ1-1 TRBV19 ASSRTGTGVHTEAF
TRBJ2-7 TRBV10-3 AIRRGTDYEQY
TRBJ2-2 TRBV5-1 ASSLVPSGNTGELF
TRBJ1-5 TRBV10-3 AISEGTGVGQPQH
TRBJ2-1 TRBV5-6 ASSLFAALTIDNEQF
TRBJ1-2 TRBV5-6 ASSLGQGTGYT
TRBJ2-1 TRBV7-9 ASSERQNEQF
TRBJ1-2 TRBV29-1 SAEDKQHYGYT
TRBJ2-3 TRBV4-2 ASSQDWDRGTDTQY
TRBJ2-7 TRBV6-6 ASTPPGGSYEQY
TRBJ2-7 TRBV28 ASSSPPQNRGLLFEQY
TRBJ2-2 TRBV5-1 ASRGSGTTNTGELF
TRBJ1-1 TRBV30 AWIRASEAF
TRBJ1-5 TRBV19 ASSIGGSQRNQPQH
TRBJ1-2 TRBV18 ASSLQDRDYGYT